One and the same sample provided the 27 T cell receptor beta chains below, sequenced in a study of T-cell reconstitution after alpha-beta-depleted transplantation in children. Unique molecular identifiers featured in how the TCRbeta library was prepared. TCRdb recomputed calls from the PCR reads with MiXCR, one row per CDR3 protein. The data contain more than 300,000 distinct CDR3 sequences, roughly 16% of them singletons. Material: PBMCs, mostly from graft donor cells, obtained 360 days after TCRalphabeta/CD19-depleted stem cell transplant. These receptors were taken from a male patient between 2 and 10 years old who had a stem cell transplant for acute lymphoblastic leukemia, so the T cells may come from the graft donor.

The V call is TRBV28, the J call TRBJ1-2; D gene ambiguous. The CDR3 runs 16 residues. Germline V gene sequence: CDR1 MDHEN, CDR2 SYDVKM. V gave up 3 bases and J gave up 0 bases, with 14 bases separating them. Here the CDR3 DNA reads TGTGCCAGCAGTTTTAGCCCAGGACGGGCTAACTATGGCTACACCTTC. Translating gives CASSFSPGRANYGYTF.

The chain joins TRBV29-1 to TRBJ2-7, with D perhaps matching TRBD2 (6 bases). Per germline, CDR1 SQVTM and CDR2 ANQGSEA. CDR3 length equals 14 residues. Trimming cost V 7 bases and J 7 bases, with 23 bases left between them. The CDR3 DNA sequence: TGCAGCGGAACGTCCGGGCTAGCGCGTAATGAGCAGTACTTC. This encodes CSGTSGLARNEQYF.

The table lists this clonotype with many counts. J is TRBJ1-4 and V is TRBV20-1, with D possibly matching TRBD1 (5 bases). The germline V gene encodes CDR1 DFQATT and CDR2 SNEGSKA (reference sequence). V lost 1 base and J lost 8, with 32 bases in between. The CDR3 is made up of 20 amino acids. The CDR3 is CSARVAPTIRPERGLEKLFF. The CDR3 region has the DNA TGCAGTGCTAGAGTCGCCCCCACCATCCGTCCAGAGAGGGGTCTGGAAAAACTGTTTTTT.

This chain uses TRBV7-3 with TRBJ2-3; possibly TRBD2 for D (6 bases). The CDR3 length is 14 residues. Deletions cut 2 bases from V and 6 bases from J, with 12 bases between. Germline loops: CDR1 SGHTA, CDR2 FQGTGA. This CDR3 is CASSLLVSGDTQYF. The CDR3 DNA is TGTGCCAGCAGCTTATTGGTGAGCGGGGATACGCAGTATTTT.

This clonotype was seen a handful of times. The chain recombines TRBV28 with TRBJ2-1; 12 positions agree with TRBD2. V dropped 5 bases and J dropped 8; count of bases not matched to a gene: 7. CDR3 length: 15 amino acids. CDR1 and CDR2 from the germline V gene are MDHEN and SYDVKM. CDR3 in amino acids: CASSLLAGGQDEQFF. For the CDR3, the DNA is TGTGCCAGCAGTCTCCTAGCGGGAGGGCAAGATGAGCAGTTCTTC.

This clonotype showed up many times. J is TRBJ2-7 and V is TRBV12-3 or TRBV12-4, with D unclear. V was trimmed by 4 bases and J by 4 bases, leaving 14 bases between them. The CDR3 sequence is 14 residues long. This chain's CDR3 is CASSSFGARYEQYF. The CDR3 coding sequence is TGTGCCAGCAGTTCCTTCGGAGCTCGGTACGAGCAGTACTTC.

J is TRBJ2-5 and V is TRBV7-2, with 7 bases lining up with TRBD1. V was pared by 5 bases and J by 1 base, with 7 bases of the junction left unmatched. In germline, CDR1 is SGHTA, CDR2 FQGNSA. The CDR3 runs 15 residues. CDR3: CASSAQTGVQETQYF. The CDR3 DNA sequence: TGTGCCAGCAGCGCCCAAACAGGGGTCCAAGAGACCCAGTACTTC.

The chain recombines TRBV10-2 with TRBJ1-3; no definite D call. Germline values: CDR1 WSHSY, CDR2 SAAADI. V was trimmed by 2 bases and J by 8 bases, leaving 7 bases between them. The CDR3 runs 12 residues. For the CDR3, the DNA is TGCGCCAGCAGTGAGGTGGCGGACACCATATATTTT. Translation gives CASSEVADTIYF.

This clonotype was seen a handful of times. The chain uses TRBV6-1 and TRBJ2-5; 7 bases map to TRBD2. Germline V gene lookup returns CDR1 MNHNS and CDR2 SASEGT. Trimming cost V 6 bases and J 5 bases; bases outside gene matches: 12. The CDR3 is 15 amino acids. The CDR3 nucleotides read TGTGCCAGCAGCCCCCATGCGGGAGAGGTGGAGACCCAGTACTTC. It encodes CASSPHAGEVETQYF.

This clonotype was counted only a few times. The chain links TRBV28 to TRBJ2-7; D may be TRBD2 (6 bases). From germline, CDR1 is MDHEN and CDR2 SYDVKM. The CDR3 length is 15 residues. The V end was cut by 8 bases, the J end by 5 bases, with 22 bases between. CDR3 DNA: TGTGCCAGCGACCGGGACTCGAGTCGATTCAACGAGCAGTACTTC. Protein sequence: CASDRDSSRFNEQYF.

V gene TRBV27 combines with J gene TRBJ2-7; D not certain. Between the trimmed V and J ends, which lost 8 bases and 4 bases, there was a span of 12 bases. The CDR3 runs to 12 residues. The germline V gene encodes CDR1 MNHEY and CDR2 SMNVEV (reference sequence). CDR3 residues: CASGSIPYEQYF. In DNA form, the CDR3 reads TGTGCCAGCGGGTCGATCCCTTACGAGCAGTACTTC.

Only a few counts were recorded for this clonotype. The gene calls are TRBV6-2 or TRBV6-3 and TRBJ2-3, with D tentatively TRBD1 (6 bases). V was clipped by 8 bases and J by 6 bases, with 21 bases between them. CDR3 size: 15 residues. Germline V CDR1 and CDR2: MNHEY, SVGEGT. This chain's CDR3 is CASHWGHTTSDTQYF. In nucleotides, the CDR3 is TGTGCCAGCCACTGGGGGCACACTACATCGGATACGCAGTATTTT.

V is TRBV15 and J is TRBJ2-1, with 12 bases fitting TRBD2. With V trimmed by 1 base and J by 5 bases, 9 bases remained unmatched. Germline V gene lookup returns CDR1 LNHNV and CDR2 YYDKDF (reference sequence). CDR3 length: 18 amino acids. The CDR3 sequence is CATSRGLAGGHVHNEQFF. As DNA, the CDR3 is TGTGCCACCAGCAGAGGGCTAGCGGGAGGGCACGTCCACAATGAGCAGTTCTTC.

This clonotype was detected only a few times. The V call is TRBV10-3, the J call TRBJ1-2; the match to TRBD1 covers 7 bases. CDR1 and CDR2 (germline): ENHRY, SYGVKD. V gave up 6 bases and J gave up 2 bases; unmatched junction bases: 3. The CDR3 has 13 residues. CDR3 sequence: CAISLTGNYGYTF. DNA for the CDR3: TGTGCCATCAGCTTGACAGGGAACTATGGCTACACCTTC.

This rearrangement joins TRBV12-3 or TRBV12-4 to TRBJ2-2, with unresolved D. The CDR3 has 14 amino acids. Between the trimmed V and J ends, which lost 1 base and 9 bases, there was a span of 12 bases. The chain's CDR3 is CASSLDLLPWELFF. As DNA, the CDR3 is TGTGCCAGCAGTTTAGACTTACTTCCCTGGGAGCTGTTTTTT.

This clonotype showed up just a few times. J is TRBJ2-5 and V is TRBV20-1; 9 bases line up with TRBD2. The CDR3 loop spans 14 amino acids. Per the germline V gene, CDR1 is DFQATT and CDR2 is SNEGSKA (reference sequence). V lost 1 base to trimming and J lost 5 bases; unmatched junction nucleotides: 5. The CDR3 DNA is TGCAGTGCTAGAGTCGCGGGAGGGTCGGAGACCCAGTACTTC. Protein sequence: CSARVAGGSETQYF.

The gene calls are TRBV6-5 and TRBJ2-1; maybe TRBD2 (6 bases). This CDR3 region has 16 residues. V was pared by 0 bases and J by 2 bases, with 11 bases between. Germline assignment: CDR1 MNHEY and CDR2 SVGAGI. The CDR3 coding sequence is TGTGCCAGCAGTTACTCTATGGCGGGACCCTACAATGAGCAGTTCTTC. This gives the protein CASSYSMAGPYNEQFF.

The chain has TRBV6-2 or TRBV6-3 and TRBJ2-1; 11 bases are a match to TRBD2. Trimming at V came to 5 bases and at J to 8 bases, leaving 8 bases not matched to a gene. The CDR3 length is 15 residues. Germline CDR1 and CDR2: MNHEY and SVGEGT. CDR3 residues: CASSHLSGRADEQFF. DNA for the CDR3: TGTGCCAGCAGTCATCTTAGCGGGAGGGCCGATGAGCAGTTCTTC.

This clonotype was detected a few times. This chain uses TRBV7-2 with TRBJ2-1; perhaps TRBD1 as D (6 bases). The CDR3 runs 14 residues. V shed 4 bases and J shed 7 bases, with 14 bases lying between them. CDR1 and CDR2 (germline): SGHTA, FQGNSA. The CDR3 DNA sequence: TGTGCCAGCAGCTGGACCCGAAGGGGGAATGAGCAGTTCTTC. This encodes CASSWTRRGNEQFF.

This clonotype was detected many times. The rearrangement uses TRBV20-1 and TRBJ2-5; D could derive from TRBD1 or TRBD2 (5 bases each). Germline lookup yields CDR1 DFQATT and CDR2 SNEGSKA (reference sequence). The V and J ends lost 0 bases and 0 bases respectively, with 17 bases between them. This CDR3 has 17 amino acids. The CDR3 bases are TGCAGTGCTAGAGATCTCTGGCTGGGGACCGACCAAGAGACCCAGTACTTC. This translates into CSARDLWLGTDQETQYF.

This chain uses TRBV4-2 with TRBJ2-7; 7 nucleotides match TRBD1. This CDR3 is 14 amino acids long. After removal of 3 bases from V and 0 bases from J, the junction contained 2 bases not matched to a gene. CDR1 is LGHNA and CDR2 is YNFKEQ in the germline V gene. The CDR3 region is CASSHRDSSYEQYF. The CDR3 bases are TGTGCCAGCAGCCATCGGGACAGCTCCTACGAGCAGTACTTC.

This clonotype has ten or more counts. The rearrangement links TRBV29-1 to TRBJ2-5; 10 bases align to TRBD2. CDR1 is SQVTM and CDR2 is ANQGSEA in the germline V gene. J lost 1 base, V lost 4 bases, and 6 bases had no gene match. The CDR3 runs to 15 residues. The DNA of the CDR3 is TGCAGCGTTGCCGGTCAGCGGGAGGGCCAAGAGACCCAGTACTTC. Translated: CSVAGQREGQETQYF.

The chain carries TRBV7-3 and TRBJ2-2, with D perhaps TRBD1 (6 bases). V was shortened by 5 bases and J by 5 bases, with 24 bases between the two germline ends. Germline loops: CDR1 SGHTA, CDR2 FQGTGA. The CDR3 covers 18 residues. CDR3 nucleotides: TGTGCCAGCAGCGTTACACCGCCGGGACATAGAGGGACCGGGGAGCTGTTTTTT. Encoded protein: CASSVTPPGHRGTGELFF. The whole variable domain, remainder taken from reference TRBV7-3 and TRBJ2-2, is GAGVSQTPSNKVTEKGKYVELRCDPISGHTALYWYRQSLGQGPEFLIYFQGTGAADDSGLPNDRFFAVRPEGSVSTLKIQRTERGDSAVYLCASSVTPPGHRGTGELFFGEGSRLTVL.

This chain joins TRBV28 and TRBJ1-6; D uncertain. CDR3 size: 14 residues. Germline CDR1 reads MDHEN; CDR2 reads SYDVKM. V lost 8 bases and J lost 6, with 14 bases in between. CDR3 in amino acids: CASHVPGTNSPLHF. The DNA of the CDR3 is TGTGCCAGCCACGTCCCGGGCACTAATTCACCCCTCCACTTT.

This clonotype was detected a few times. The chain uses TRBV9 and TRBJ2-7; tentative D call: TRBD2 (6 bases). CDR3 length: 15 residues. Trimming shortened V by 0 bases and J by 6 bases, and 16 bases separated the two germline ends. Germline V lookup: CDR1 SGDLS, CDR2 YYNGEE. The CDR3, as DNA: TGTGCCAGCAGCGTAGGAGGTAGCGGATCCCGCGAGCAGTACTTC. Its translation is CASSVGGSGSREQYF.

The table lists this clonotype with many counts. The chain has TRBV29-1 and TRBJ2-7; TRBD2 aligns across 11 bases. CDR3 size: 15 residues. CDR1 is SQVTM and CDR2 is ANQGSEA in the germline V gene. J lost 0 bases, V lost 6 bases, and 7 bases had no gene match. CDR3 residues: CSVGGGLAASYEQYF. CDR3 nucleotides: TGCAGCGTCGGCGGGGGACTAGCGGCCTCCTACGAGCAGTACTTC.

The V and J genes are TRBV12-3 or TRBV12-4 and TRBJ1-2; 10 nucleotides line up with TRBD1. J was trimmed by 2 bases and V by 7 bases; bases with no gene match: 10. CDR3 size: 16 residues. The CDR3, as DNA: TGTGCCAGCACCTCGGACAGGGGGAGGAACAACTATGGCTACACCTTC. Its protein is CASTSDRGRNNYGYTF.